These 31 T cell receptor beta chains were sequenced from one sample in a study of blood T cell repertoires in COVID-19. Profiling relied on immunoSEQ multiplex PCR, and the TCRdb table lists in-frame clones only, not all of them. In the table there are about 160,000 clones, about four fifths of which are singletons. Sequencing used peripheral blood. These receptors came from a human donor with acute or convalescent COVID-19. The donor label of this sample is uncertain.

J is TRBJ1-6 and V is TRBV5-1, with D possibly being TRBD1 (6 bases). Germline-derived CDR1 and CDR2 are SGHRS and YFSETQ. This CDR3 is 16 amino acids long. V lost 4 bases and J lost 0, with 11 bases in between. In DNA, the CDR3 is TGCGCCAGCAGCCATGACAGGAGCTCCTATAATTCACCCCTCCACTTT. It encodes CASSHDRSSYNSPLHF.

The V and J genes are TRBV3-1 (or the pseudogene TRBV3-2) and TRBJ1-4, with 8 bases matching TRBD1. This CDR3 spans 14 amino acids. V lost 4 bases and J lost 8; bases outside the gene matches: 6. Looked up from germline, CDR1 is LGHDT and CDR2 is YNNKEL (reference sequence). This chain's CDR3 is CASSLQGANEKLFF. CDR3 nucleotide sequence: TGTGCCAGCAGCCTCCAGGGGGCAAACGAAAAACTGTTTTTT.

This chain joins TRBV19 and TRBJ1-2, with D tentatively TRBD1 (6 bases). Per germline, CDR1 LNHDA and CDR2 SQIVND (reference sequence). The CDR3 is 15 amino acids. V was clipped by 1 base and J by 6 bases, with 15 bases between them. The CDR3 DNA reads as TGTGCCAGTAGTATAGGCACAGGGAAAGGGGATGGCTACACCTTC. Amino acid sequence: CASSIGTGKGDGYTF.

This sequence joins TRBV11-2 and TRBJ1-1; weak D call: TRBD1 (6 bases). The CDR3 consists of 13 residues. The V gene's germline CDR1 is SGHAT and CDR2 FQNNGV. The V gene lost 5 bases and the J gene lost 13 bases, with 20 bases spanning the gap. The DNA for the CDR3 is TGTGCCAGCAGCGCCCGGGGAGGGGGTAAGGATTTCTTT. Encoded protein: CASSARGGGKDFF.

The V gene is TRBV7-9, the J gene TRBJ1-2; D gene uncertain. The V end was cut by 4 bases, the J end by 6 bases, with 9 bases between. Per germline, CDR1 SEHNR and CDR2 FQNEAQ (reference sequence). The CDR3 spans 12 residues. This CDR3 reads CASSSYGDGYTF. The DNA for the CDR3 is TGTGCCAGCAGCTCGTACGGGGATGGCTACACCTTC. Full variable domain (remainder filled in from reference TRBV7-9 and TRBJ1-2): DTGVSQNPRHKITKRGQNVTFRCDPISEHNRLYWYRQTLGQGPEFLTYFQNEAQLEKSRLLSDRFSAERPKGSFSTLEIQRTEQGDSAMYLCASSSYGDGYTFGSGTRLTVV.

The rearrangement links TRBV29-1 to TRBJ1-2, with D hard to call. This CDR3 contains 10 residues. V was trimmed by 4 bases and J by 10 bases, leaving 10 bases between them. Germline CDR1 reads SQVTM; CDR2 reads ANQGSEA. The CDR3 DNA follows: TGCAGCGTTGTCGGGTTAGACTACACCTTC. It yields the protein CSVVGLDYTF. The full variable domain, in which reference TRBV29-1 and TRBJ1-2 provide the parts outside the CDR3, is SAVISQKPSRDICQRGTSLTIQCQVDSQVTMMFWYRQQPGQSLTLIATANQGSEATYESGFVIDKFPISRPNLTFSTLTVSNMSPEDSSIYLCSVVGLDYTFGSGTRLTVV.

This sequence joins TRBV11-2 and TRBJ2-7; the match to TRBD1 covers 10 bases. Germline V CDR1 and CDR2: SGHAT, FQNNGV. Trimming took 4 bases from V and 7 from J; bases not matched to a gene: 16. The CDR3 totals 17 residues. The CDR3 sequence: CASSSTRKTGGSREQYF. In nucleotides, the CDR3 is TGTGCCAGCAGCTCCACCCGCAAGACAGGGGGCTCAAGGGAGCAGTACTTC.

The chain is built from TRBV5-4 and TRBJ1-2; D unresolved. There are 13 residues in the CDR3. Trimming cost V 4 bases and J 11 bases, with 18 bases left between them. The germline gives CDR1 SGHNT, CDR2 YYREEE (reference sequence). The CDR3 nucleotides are TGTGCCAGCAGCCACCCAGAAACCCTGACTTACACCTTC. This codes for CASSHPETLTYTF.

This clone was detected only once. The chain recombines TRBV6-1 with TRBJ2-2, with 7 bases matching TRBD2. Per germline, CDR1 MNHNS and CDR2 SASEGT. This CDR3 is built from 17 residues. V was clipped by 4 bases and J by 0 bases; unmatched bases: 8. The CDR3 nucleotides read TGTGCCAGCAGTGCCTGGGGGGGGATCTCGAACACCGGGGAGCTGTTTTTT. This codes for CASSAWGGISNTGELFF.

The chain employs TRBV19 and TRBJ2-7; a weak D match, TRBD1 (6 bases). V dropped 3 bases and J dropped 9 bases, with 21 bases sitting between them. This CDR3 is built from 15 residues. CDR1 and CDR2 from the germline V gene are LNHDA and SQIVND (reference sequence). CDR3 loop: CASSMGGGSRTWQYF. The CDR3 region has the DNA TGTGCCAGTAGTATGGGTGGGGGCAGCCGGACGTGGCAGTACTTC.

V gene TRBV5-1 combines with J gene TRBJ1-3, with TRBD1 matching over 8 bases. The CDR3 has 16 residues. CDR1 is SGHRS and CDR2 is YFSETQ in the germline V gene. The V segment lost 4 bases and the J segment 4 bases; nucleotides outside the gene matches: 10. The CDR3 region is CASSREGQDTGNTIYF. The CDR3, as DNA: TGCGCCAGCAGCCGCGAGGGACAGGATACGGGAAACACCATATATTTT.

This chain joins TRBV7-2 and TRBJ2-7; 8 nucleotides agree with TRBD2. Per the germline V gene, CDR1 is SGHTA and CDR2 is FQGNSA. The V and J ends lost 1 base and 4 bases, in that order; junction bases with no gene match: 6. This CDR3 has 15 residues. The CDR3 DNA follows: TGTGCCAGCAGCTTAGACCGGGGGGGCTTATACGAGCAGTACTTC. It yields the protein CASSLDRGGLYEQYF.

CDR3 in DNA: TGTGCCAGCAGTTACCCGCGGTCTAATTCACCCCTCCACTTT. Residues: CASSYPRSNSPLHF. V is TRBV6-2 or TRBV6-3 and J is TRBJ1-6; D is ambiguous. Germline values: CDR1 MNHEY, CDR2 SVGEGT. CDR3 length: 14 residues. Trimming shortened V by 2 bases and J by 6 bases, and 8 bases separated the two germline ends.

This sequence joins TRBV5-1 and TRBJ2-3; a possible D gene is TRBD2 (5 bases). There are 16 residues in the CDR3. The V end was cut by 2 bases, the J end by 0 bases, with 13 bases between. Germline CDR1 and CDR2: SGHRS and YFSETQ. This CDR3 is CASSFRAESSTDTQYF. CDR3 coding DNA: TGCGCCAGCAGCTTCCGAGCGGAGTCTAGCACAGATACGCAGTATTTT.

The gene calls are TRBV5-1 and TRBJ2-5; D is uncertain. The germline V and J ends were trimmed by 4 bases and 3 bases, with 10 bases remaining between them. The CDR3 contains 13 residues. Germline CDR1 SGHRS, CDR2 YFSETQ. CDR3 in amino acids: CASSPRHEETQYF. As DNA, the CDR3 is TGCGCCAGCAGCCCTCGACACGAAGAGACCCAGTACTTC.

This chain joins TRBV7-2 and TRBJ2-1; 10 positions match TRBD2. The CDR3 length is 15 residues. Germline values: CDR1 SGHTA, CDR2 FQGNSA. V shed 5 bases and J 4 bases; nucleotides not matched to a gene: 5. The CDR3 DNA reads TGTGCCAGCAGCCGGGAACTAGCGGGGTACAATGAGCAGTTCTTC. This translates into CASSRELAGYNEQFF.

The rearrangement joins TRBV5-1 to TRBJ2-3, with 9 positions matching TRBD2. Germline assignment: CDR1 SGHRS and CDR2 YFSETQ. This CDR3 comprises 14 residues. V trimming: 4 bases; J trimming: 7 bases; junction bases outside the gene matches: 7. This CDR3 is CASSPLAGGHTQYF. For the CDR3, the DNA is TGCGCCAGCAGCCCCCTGGCGGGGGGGCATACGCAGTATTTT. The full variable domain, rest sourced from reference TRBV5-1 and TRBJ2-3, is KAGVTQTPRYLIKTRGQQVTLSCSPISGHRSVSWYQQTPGQGLQFLFEYFSETQRNKGNFPGRFSGRQFSNSRSEMNVSTLELGDSALYLCASSPLAGGHTQYFGPGTRLTVL.

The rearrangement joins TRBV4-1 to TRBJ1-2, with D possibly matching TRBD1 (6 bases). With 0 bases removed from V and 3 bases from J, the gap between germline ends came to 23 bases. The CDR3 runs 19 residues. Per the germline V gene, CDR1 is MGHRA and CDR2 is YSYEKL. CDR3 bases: TGCGCCAGCAGCCAAGAAAGAGTTTCGGGGGGCGGGACCGACTATGGCTACACCTTC. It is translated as CASSQERVSGGGTDYGYTF.

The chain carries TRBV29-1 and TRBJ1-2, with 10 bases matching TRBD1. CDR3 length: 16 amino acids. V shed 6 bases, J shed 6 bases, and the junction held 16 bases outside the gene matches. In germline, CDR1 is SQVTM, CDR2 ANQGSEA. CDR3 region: CSVPMREGTGAHGYTF. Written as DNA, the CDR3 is TGCAGCGTCCCGATGAGAGAGGGGACAGGGGCTCATGGCTACACCTTC.

CDR3 protein: CASSFLQGAIDEQFF. In DNA, the CDR3 is TGCGCCAGCAGCTTCCTACAGGGGGCGATTGATGAGCAGTTCTTC. The J gene is TRBJ2-1, the V gene TRBV5-1; 9 bases map to TRBD1. CDR1 SGHRS and CDR2 YFSETQ come from the germline V gene. J was trimmed by 8 bases and V by 2 bases; bases with no gene match: 8. The CDR3 consists of 15 residues.

The DNA for the CDR3 is TGTGCCAGCAGCTTTTCCCGGGGGCGGGGGAGCTCCTACAATGAGCAGTTCTTC. Amino acids: CASSFSRGRGSSYNEQFF. The V gene is TRBV7-9, the J gene TRBJ2-1; weak D call: TRBD2 (7 bases). CDR1 and CDR2 from the germline V gene are SEHNR and FQNEAQ (reference sequence). Deletions cut 3 bases from V and 0 bases from J, with 18 bases between. The CDR3 covers 18 residues.

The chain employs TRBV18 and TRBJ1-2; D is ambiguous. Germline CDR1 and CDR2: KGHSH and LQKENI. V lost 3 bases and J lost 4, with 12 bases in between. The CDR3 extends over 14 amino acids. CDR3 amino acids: CASSPPFSGYGYTF. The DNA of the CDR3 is TGTGCCAGCTCACCCCCCTTCAGCGGCTATGGCTACACCTTC.

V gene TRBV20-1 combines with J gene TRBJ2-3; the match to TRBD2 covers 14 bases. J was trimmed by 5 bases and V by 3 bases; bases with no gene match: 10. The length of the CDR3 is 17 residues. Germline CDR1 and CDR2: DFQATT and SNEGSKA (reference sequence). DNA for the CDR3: TGCAGTGCTAGTCCCCCGGGACTAGCGGGGGCGGGAGATACGCAGTATTTT. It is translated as CSASPPGLAGAGDTQYF.

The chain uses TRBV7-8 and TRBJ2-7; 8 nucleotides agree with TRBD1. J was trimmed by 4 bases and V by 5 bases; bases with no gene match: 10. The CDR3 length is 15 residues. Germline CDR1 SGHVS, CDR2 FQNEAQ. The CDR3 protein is CASSLRDRTSYEQYF. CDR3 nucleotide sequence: TGTGCCAGCAGCCTCAGGGACAGGACCTCTTACGAGCAGTACTTC.

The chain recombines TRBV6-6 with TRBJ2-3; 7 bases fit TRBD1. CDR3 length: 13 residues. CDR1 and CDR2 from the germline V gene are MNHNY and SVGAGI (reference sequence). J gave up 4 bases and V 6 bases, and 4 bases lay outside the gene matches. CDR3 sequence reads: CASSRQGPDTQYF. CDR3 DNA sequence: TGTGCCAGCAGCAGACAGGGACCAGATACGCAGTATTTT.

The CDR3 DNA reads TGTGCCAGTAGTATAGCCGGGACAGAGGGCTATGGCTACACCTTC. This translates into CASSIAGTEGYGYTF. The chain uses TRBV19 and TRBJ1-2, with 7 bases that match TRBD1. The junction had 6 bases not matched to a gene; V was cut back by 1 base and J by 4 bases. Germline assignment: CDR1 LNHDA and CDR2 SQIVND (reference sequence). The CDR3 totals 15 residues.

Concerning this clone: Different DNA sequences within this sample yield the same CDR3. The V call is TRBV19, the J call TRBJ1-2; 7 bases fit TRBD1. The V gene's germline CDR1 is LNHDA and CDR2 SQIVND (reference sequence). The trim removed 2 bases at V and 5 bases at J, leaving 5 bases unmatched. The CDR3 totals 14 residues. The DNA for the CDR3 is TGTGCCAGTAGTATACAGGGGGGAAATTATGGCTACACCTTC. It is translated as CASSIQGGNYGYTF.

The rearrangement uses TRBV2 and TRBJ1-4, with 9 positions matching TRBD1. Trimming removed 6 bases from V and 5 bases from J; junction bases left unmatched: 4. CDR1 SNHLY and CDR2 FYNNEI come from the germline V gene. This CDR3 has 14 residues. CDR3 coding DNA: TGTGCCAGCAGCGACGGGACAGGGAATGAAAAACTGTTTTTT. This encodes CASSDGTGNEKLFF.

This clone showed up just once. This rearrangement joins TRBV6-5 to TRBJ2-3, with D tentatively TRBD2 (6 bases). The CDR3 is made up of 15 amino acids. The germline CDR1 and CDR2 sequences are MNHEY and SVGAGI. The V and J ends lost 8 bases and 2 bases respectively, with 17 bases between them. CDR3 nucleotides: TGTGCCAGCCGGCGGGGACCGTCCTCCACAGATACGCAGTATTTT. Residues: CASRRGPSSTDTQYF.

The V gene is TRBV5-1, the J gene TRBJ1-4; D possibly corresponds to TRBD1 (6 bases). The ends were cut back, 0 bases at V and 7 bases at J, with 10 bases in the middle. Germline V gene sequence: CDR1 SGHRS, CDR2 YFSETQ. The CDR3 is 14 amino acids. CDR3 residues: CASSLEGGREKLFF. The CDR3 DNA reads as TGCGCCAGCAGCTTGGAAGGGGGTCGTGAAAAACTGTTTTTT.

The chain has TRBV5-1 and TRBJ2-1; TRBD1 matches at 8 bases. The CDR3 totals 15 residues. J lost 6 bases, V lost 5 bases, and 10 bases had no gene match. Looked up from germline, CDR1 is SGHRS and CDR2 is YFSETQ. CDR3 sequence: CASSVAGGNANEQFF. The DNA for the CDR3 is TGCGCCAGCAGTGTAGCAGGGGGCAATGCCAATGAGCAGTTCTTC.